This T cell receptor (beta chain) was identified during a study of blood T cell repertoires in COVID-19. Overall study: PBMCs, B-cell-depleted T cells, or T cells were the source of the cDNA or gDNA that made up the material.

The V gene lost 1 base and the J gene lost 2 bases, with 17 bases spanning the gap. The CDR3 is made up of 17 amino acids. In germline, CDR1 is MNHNS, CDR2 SASEGT. Produced via immunoSEQ multiplex PCR; TCRdb's table is partial and in-frame only. This sample has just under 40,000 clones; around 87% occur once, and the top ten carry 24%. The sequence derives from a middle-aged man with active or convalescent COVID-19. The sequencing input was peripheral blood. The V gene is TRBV6-1, the J gene TRBJ1-1; D might be TRBD1 (5 bases). In DNA, the CDR3 is TGTGCCAGCAGTGAAGTTGGCGGGGCAGGGCTAAACACTGAAGCTTTCTTT. Its protein is CASSEVGGAGLNTEAFF.